Listed below are T cell receptor beta chains from one sample, sequenced in a study of blood T cells in healthy people across ages. TCRdb redid the calling of the 5' RACE reads with MiXCR, one entry per CDR3 protein. Here the sample spans about 970,000 distinct CDR3 sequences, roughly 47% being singletons. Material: blood. The receptors derive from a woman aged 55-69 years in good health. Each CDR3 is given with its conserved first and last residue. A D gene is named only where the DNA matches it firmly. Size is stated for part of the rows, as once, few or many counts, or as a class when the clone is expanded.

d_call: NA
j_call: TRBJ1-6
v_call: TRBV28
clone_size: NA
cdr3_aa: CASSLVTSPLHF
cdr3_nt: TGTGCCAGCAGTTTAGTGACCTCACCCCTCCACTTT

d_call: NA
j_call: TRBJ2-7
v_call: TRBV20-1
clone_size: NA
cdr3_aa: CSAERPGSYEQYF
cdr3_nt: TGCAGTGCGGAGCGGCCCGGCTCCTACGAGCAGTACTTC

d_call: NA
j_call: TRBJ1-1
v_call: TRBV6-5
clone_size: NA
cdr3_aa: CASRWPGVNTEAFF
cdr3_nt: TGTGCCAGCAGATGGCCGGGGGTGAACACTGAAGCTTTCTTT

d_call: NA
j_call: TRBJ2-5
v_call: TRBV7-8
clone_size: NA
cdr3_aa: CASSSGVLYQETQYF
cdr3_nt: TGTGCCAGCAGTTCGGGGGTCTTGTACCAAGAGACCCAGTACTTC

d_call: NA
j_call: TRBJ2-7
v_call: TRBV5-5
clone_size: NA
cdr3_aa: CASSLFRPSGSPYEQYF
cdr3_nt: TGTGCCAGCAGCTTGTTTAGGCCTAGTGGGTCCCCCTACGAGCAGTACTTC

d_call: TRBD2
j_call: TRBJ2-1
v_call: TRBV4-2
clone_size: few
cdr3_aa: CASSQDRLAQYNEQFF
cdr3_nt: TGTGCCAGCAGCCAAGATAGACTAGCGCAATACAATGAGCAGTTCTTC

d_call: TRBD2
j_call: TRBJ2-3
v_call: TRBV20-1
clone_size: NA
cdr3_aa: CSAEGPAGGLDTDTQYF
cdr3_nt: TGCAGTGCCGAAGGTCCAGCGGGGGGGCTAGACACAGATACGCAGTATTTT

d_call: NA
j_call: TRBJ2-3
v_call: TRBV29-1
clone_size: NA
cdr3_aa: CSVEADPPPDTQYF
cdr3_nt: TGCAGCGTTGAAGCGGACCCACCGCCAGATACGCAGTATTTT

d_call: TRBD2
j_call: TRBJ2-7
v_call: TRBV4-1
clone_size: few
cdr3_aa: CASAVTSGIYEQYF
cdr3_nt: TGCGCCAGCGCGGTGACTAGCGGGATCTACGAGCAGTACTTC

d_call: TRBD2
j_call: TRBJ2-7
v_call: TRBV20-1
clone_size: few
cdr3_aa: CSANKGTSGTYEQYF
cdr3_nt: TGCAGTGCTAATAAAGGGACTAGCGGAACCTACGAGCAGTACTTC

d_call: TRBD2
j_call: TRBJ2-3
v_call: TRBV11-2
clone_size: NA
cdr3_aa: CASSLGRGGTQYF
cdr3_nt: TGTGCCAGCAGCTTAGGACGCGGGGGTACGCAGTATTTT

d_call: NA
j_call: TRBJ2-4
v_call: TRBV29-1
clone_size: few
cdr3_aa: CSVEDPHDSPKNIQYF
cdr3_nt: TGCAGCGTTGAAGATCCTCATGACAGCCCCAAAAACATTCAGTACTTC

d_call: TRBD1
j_call: TRBJ1-1
v_call: TRBV6-5
clone_size: NA
cdr3_aa: CASSWQQGTAEAFF
cdr3_nt: TGTGCCAGCAGTTGGCAACAGGGGACGGCTGAAGCTTTCTTT

d_call: TRBD1
j_call: TRBJ2-2
v_call: TRBV29-1
clone_size: NA
cdr3_aa: CSVQGQGRLSTGELFF
cdr3_nt: TGCAGCGTTCAGGGACAGGGGAGGTTGAGCACCGGGGAGCTGTTTTTT

d_call: NA
j_call: TRBJ2-1
v_call: TRBV3-1
clone_size: few
cdr3_aa: CASSQMLTVFGEQFF
cdr3_nt: TGTGCCAGCAGCCAAATGCTAACAGTCTTTGGGGAGCAGTTCTTC

d_call: NA
j_call: TRBJ2-1
v_call: TRBV29-1
clone_size: NA
cdr3_aa: CSALGNGIGVNEQFF
cdr3_nt: TGCAGCGCCCTAGGCAATGGTATCGGGGTCAATGAGCAGTTCTTC

d_call: TRBD2
j_call: TRBJ2-3
v_call: TRBV20-1
clone_size: NA
cdr3_aa: CSAPLAGGTDTQYF
cdr3_nt: TGCAGTGCTCCTTTAGCGGGGGGCACAGATACGCAGTATTTT

d_call: NA
j_call: TRBJ2-7
v_call: TRBV15
clone_size: few
cdr3_aa: CATSRDLALTYEQYF
cdr3_nt: TGTGCCACCAGCAGAGATCTCGCGCTTACCTACGAGCAGTACTTC

d_call: TRBD1
j_call: TRBJ2-2
v_call: TRBV2
clone_size: NA
cdr3_aa: CASSSQGATGELFF
cdr3_nt: TGTGCCAGCAGTAGTCAGGGGGCGACCGGGGAGCTGTTTTTT

d_call: TRBD2
j_call: TRBJ2-5
v_call: TRBV10-3
clone_size: NA
cdr3_aa: CVISEGGGEGETQYF
cdr3_nt: TGTGTCATCAGTGAAGGTGGGGGGGAAGGAGAGACCCAGTACTTC

d_call: NA
j_call: TRBJ2-7
v_call: TRBV7-2
clone_size: NA
cdr3_aa: CASSLFTGPVYEQYF
cdr3_nt: TGTGCCAGCAGCTTATTTACAGGCCCCGTTTACGAGCAGTACTTC

d_call: NA
j_call: TRBJ1-1
v_call: TRBV7-3
clone_size: many
cdr3_aa: CASSQGPGDEAFF
cdr3_nt: TGTGCCAGCAGCCAGGGCCCTGGGGATGAAGCTTTCTTT

d_call: NA
j_call: TRBJ2-5
v_call: TRBV21-1
clone_size: NA
cdr3_aa: CASSKPRLSGTLILWEETQYF
cdr3_nt: TGTGCCAGCAGCAAACCCCGACTCTCCGGGACCCTGATTCTTTGGGAAGAGACCCAGTACTTC

d_call: TRBD2
j_call: TRBJ2-1
v_call: TRBV6-4
clone_size: NA
cdr3_aa: CASSDSGGVDEQFF
cdr3_nt: TGTGCCAGCAGTGACTCGGGGGGGGTCGATGAGCAGTTCTTC

d_call: NA
j_call: TRBJ2-7
v_call: TRBV7-9
clone_size: NA
cdr3_aa: CASSLSPSSNEQYF
cdr3_nt: TGTGCCAGCAGCTTAAGCCCTAGCTCCAACGAGCAGTACTTC

d_call: TRBD2
j_call: TRBJ2-4
v_call: TRBV20-1
clone_size: NA
cdr3_aa: CSARAGLAGENIQYF
cdr3_nt: TGCAGTGCTAGAGCGGGACTAGCGGGAGAAAACATTCAGTACTTC

d_call: TRBD2
j_call: TRBJ2-5
v_call: TRBV25-1
clone_size: NA
cdr3_aa: CAISGTEGTQYF
cdr3_nt: TGTGCCATTAGCGGGACTGAAGGGACCCAGTACTTC

d_call: NA
j_call: TRBJ1-4
v_call: TRBV28
clone_size: NA
cdr3_aa: CASSLRQEKLFF
cdr3_nt: TGTGCCAGCAGTTTAAGGCAAGAAAAACTGTTTTTT

d_call: NA
j_call: TRBJ2-5
v_call: TRBV13
clone_size: NA
cdr3_aa: CASSSGLGWGAEQYF
cdr3_nt: TGTGCCAGCAGTTCCGGACTGGGATGGGGAGCTGAGCAGTACTTC

d_call: NA
j_call: TRBJ2-3
v_call: TRBV10-3
clone_size: NA
cdr3_aa: CAIGPSTDTQYF
cdr3_nt: TGTGCCATCGGGCCCAGCACGGATACGCAGTATTTT

d_call: NA
j_call: TRBJ2-2
v_call: TRBV4-3
clone_size: NA
cdr3_aa: CASSQDRGTGELFF
cdr3_nt: TGCGCCAGCAGCCAAGATCGGGGGACCGGGGAGCTGTTTTTT

d_call: TRBD1
j_call: TRBJ2-5
v_call: TRBV9
clone_size: NA
cdr3_aa: CASSSTDRAQETQYF
cdr3_nt: TGTGCCAGCAGCTCAACGGACAGGGCGCAAGAGACCCAGTACTTC

d_call: TRBD2
j_call: TRBJ2-5
v_call: TRBV24-1
clone_size: NA
cdr3_aa: CATSDRGTSGRGLQETQYF
cdr3_nt: TGTGCCACCAGTGATCGAGGGACTAGCGGGAGGGGATTACAAGAGACCCAGTACTTC

d_call: NA
j_call: TRBJ2-1
v_call: TRBV7-6
clone_size: once
cdr3_aa: CASSLGGFRRSSYNEQFF
cdr3_nt: TGTGCCAGCAGCTTAGGCGGATTTAGGCGGTCGTCCTACAATGAGCAGTTCTTC

d_call: NA
j_call: TRBJ2-3
v_call: TRBV6-5
clone_size: NA
cdr3_aa: CASIDRDFEQYF
cdr3_nt: TGTGCCAGCATCGACCGGGACTTTGAGCAGTATTTT

d_call: NA
j_call: TRBJ2-5
v_call: TRBV11-2
clone_size: NA
cdr3_aa: CASSLNRGSQETQYF
cdr3_nt: TGTGCCAGCAGCTTAAATCGGGGTAGCCAAGAGACCCAGTACTTC

d_call: NA
j_call: TRBJ1-1
v_call: TRBV12-3/TRBV12-4
clone_size: NA
cdr3_aa: CASSSGTGMLNTEAFF
cdr3_nt: TGTGCCAGCAGTTCCGGTACAGGAATGTTGAACACTGAAGCTTTCTTT

d_call: NA
j_call: TRBJ2-3
v_call: TRBV12-3/TRBV12-4
clone_size: NA
cdr3_aa: CASSLYREGTETQYF
cdr3_nt: TGTGCCAGCAGTTTATACAGGGAAGGCACAGAGACGCAGTATTTT

d_call: NA
j_call: TRBJ1-5
v_call: TRBV6-6
clone_size: NA
cdr3_aa: CAISGASNQPQHF
cdr3_nt: TGTGCCATCTCTGGGGCTAGCAATCAGCCCCAGCATTTT

d_call: NA
j_call: TRBJ2-1
v_call: TRBV20-1
clone_size: NA
cdr3_aa: CSASGLPFNEQFF
cdr3_nt: TGCAGTGCTTCGGGACTCCCATTCAATGAGCAGTTCTTC

d_call: TRBD2
j_call: TRBJ2-3
v_call: TRBV4-1
clone_size: few
cdr3_aa: CASSQVRPFGGGTDTQYF
cdr3_nt: TGCGCCAGCAGCCAGGTCCGCCCCTTCGGGGGAGGGACAGATACGCAGTATTTT

d_call: NA
j_call: TRBJ2-6
v_call: TRBV28
clone_size: NA
cdr3_aa: CASRTLGSGANVQTF
cdr3_nt: TGTGCCAGCAGGACTCTAGGCTCTGGGGCCAACGTCCAGACTTTC

d_call: NA
j_call: TRBJ2-7
v_call: TRBV21-1
clone_size: NA
cdr3_aa: CASMLAYEQYF
cdr3_nt: TGTGCCAGCATGCTAGCCTACGAGCAGTACTTC

d_call: NA
j_call: TRBJ2-1
v_call: TRBV4-1
clone_size: once
cdr3_aa: CVSSPRPSRLSYNEQFF
cdr3_nt: TGCGTCAGCAGCCCCCGTCCTAGCAGACTATCCTACAATGAGCAGTTCTTC

d_call: NA
j_call: TRBJ2-6
v_call: TRBV28
clone_size: few
cdr3_aa: CASRGTALGANVLTF
cdr3_nt: TGTGCCAGCAGGGGGACCGCCCTTGGGGCCAACGTCCTGACTTTC

d_call: TRBD2
j_call: TRBJ2-1
v_call: TRBV5-6
clone_size: NA
cdr3_aa: CASSRTSGEGVWNEQFF
cdr3_nt: TGTGCCAGCAGTCGGACTAGCGGGGAGGGGGTCTGGAATGAGCAGTTCTTC

d_call: NA
j_call: TRBJ2-7
v_call: TRBV10-3
clone_size: NA
cdr3_aa: CAISEDLSYEQYF
cdr3_nt: TGTGCCATCAGCGAGGACCTGTCCTACGAGCAGTACTTC

d_call: NA
j_call: TRBJ2-3
v_call: TRBV3-1
clone_size: NA
cdr3_aa: CASSQAGAGDTDTQYF
cdr3_nt: TGTGCCAGCAGCCAAGCGGGGGCGGGAGACACAGATACGCAGTATTTT

d_call: NA
j_call: TRBJ2-5
v_call: TRBV12-3/TRBV12-4
clone_size: NA
cdr3_aa: CASSFWEGETQYF
cdr3_nt: TGTGCCAGCAGTTTCTGGGAAGGGGAGACCCAGTACTTC

d_call: TRBD1
j_call: TRBJ1-2
v_call: TRBV29-1
clone_size: NA
cdr3_aa: CSANLRDSYGYTF
cdr3_nt: TGCAGCGCTAACCTCCGGGACAGCTATGGCTACACCTTC

d_call: NA
j_call: TRBJ2-7
v_call: TRBV9
clone_size: few
cdr3_aa: CASSVDLVGEQYF
cdr3_nt: TGTGCCAGCAGCGTGGACTTAGTGGGCGAGCAGTACTTC

d_call: NA
j_call: TRBJ1-5
v_call: TRBV16
clone_size: NA
cdr3_aa: CASSRDNHQPQHF
cdr3_nt: TGTGCCAGCAGCCGTGACAACCATCAGCCCCAGCATTTT